The source of this T cell receptor beta chain is a study of blood T cell repertoires in COVID-19 (dated by TCRdb to about 2020). Regarding the complete study: Samples from collaborators originated in the United States, Italy and Spain and spanned both the acute and convalescent phases of COVID-19. The material from the prospective study consisted of cDNA or gDNA derived from T cells, B-cell-depleted T cells, or PBMCs. Deeply sampled blood TCRbeta repertoires from subjects exposed to, actively infected with, or recovered from COVID-19 were included in the dataset. The repertoires were released in a freely available public database intended as a resource for research on the immune response to SARS-CoV-2. Samples were obtained from the ongoing ImmuneRACE study (first 160 participants) and from 950 to 1,500 subjects provided by 6 global collaborators. Sample metadata almost always included a de-identified subject ID, COVID-19 status, age in years and sex. Where available, HLA class I and class II types were obtained from metadata supplied by the sample provider rather than from assay-based typing. Study-wide conclusions, independent of this receptor: Clinical and demographic metadata were provided uncurated, with the amount varying by source and participant.

This clone was seen a few times. The antigen this receptor binds is unknown. Base qualities were left out, and no much larger clone turns up one base away. In the prospective study, participants were about 18 to 95 years old, resided in fewer than 25 geographic areas of the United States, and were enrolled through a virtual design. Cohort assignment in the prospective study relied on participant-reported clinical history from a screening survey and a study questionnaire. Exposed participants had been in contact, within 2 weeks of entering the study, with a person who had a PCR-confirmed or clinician-diagnosed case of COVID-19. In the prospective study, whole blood, serum and a nasopharyngeal or oropharyngeal swab were collected from each participant by mobile phlebotomists. Prospective study participants could optionally give additional blood draws and questionnaires over an approximately 2-month period. Prospective study blood samples were shipped either frozen or at room temperature before DNA extraction.

Via the germline V gene (reference sequence), CDR1 is SGHNT and CDR2 YYREEE. The cysteine opens and the phenylalanine closes a CDR3 of 15 amino acids. Here the CDR3 DNA is all that survives: 45 bases in frame from base 1. Trimming costs V 4 bases and J 5 bases, and their ends lie 19 bases apart. TCRbeta CDR3 regions were amplified from genomic DNA by means of the immunoSEQ Assay, a bias-controlled multiplex PCR. Turning to the authors' computational methods: The number of nucleated cells in each sample was estimated from the amplification of reference gene primers within the assay. To quantify the absolute abundance of each unique TCRbeta CDR3 rearrangement, sequence reads were collapsed and filtered. For each sample, productive Simpson clonality was calculated as the square root of Simpson's diversity index across productive rearrangements. This is the immuneACCESS table as TCRdb keeps it, with only in-frame sequences that have V and J called. A part of the clones is gone; compared with another copy, unresolved V genes explain less than half, and the rest is unexplained. V, J and clone size are those of that table, while D and trimming were read from the DNA. In this sample the table shows some 180,000 clones, around 80% of which occur a single time. The top ten hold roughly 14% of the sample.

The source material was PBMCs or T cells enriched from blood (not recorded which). This sequence originates from a man in his 60s who had been exposed to COVID-19. Here the chain combines TRBV5-4 and TRBJ2-7, with TRBD2 perhaps the D gene, on 6 matching bases. The sequenced DNA: TGTGCCAGCAGCCCGGGACTGACCTCGAACCACGAGCAGTACTTC. It translates to CASSPGLTSNHEQYF. Reference TRBV5-4 and TRBJ2-7 proteins supply the regions before and after the CDR3; the full variable domain is: ETGVTQSPTHLIKTRGQQVTLRCSSQSGHNTVSWYQQALGQGPQFIFQYYREEENGRGNFPPRFSGLQFPNYSSELNVNALELDDSALYLCASSPGLTSNHEQYFGPGTRLTVT.